This TCR beta chain was sequenced during a study of tumor and adjacent non-tumor tissue in lung cancer. CDR3 length: 12 residues. The germline V gene encodes CDR1 MNHEY and CDR2 SVGAGI. V was trimmed by 4 bases and J by 0 bases, leaving 2 bases between them. This clonotype was recorded many times. This sample's RNA came from whole unsorted tissue. Three rounds of nested PCR, following a modified ARM-PCR protocol, produced the TCRbeta library. Via MiXCR, TCRdb re-called the multiplex PCR reads, giving one row per CDR3 protein. This table holds 89,000 or so distinct CDR3 sequences, around 59% found once.

This clonotype was obtained from a man in his 70s with non-small cell lung cancer. Sample: lung tumor tissue. The rearrangement joins TRBV6-5 to TRBJ2-3; no firm D call. The CDR3 loop is CASSSSTDTQYF. CDR3 nucleotides: TGTGCCAGCAGTTCTAGCACAGATACGCAGTATTTT.